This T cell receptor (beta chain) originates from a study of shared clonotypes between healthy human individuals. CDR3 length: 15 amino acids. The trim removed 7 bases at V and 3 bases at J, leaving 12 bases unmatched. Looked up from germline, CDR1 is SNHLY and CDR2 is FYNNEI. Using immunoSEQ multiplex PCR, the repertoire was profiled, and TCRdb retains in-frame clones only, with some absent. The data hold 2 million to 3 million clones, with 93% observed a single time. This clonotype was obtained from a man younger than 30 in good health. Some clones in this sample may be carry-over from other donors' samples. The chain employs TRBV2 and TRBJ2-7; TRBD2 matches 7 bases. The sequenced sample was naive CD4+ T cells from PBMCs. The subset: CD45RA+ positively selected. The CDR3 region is CASKRGRGEYYEQYF. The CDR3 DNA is TGTGCCAGCAAACGGGGCCGGGGGGAATACTACGAGCAGTACTTC.